The rows below give T cell receptor beta chains drawn from one sample of a study of cytomegalovirus exposure and HLA in healthy donors. The assay was immunoSEQ multiplex PCR, and TCRdb's table has in-frame clones only and misses some. In the table there are some 100,000 clones, about 79% of which are singletons. Sequencing was carried out using PBMCs. The receptors derive from a human donor in good health. Each CDR3 is given with its conserved first and last residue. D genes are given only for firm matches. Expanded clones get a size class; other rows say once, few or many, or leave the size out.

>-|TRBV10-2|TRBJ2-7|-
CASSQTGERYEQYF
TGCGCCAGCAGTCAAACTGGGGAGCGCTACGAGCAGTACTTC
>TRBD2|TRBV5-8|TRBJ2-5|-
CASSLLAGGGTQYF
TGTGCCAGCAGCCTACTAGCGGGAGGGGGGACCCAGTACTTC
>-|TRBV4-2|TRBJ2-7|-
CASSQEGPAGEQYF
TGTGCCAGCAGCCAAGAAGGCCCGGCGGGAGAGCAGTACTTC
>-|TRBV2|TRBJ1-2|few
CASKVRTVYGYTF
TGTGCCAGCAAGGTCAGGACAGTCTATGGCTACACCTTC
>-|TRBV7-2|TRBJ2-2|-
CASSLIAEVSGELFF
TGTGCCAGCAGCTTAATAGCGGAAGTGAGCGGGGAGCTGTTTTTT
>-|TRBV19|TRBJ1-1|-
CASSIEGATEAFF
TGTGCCAGTAGTATAGAGGGCGCCACTGAAGCTTTCTTT
>TRBD1|TRBV27|TRBJ1-1|few
CASSPDRVNTEAFF
TGTGCCAGCAGTCCGGACAGGGTGAACACTGAAGCTTTCTTT
>TRBD1|TRBV30|TRBJ2-7|-
CAWSGKGQGNYEQYF
TGTGCCTGGAGTGGGAAGGGACAGGGGAACTACGAGCAGTACTTC
>-|TRBV29-1|TRBJ1-2|-
CSVRGRGYTF
TGCAGCGTGCGAGGAAGAGGCTACACCTTC
>-|TRBV27|TRBJ2-1|few
CASRLLSPSYNEQFF
TGTGCCAGCAGGCTACTATCACCCTCCTACAATGAGCAGTTCTTC
>TRBD1|TRBV2|TRBJ1-2|few
CASSVTGQGALAF
TGTGCCAGCAGTGTAACGGGACAGGGGGCCCTCGCCTTC
>-|TRBV28|TRBJ2-1|-
CASTSGHFNEQFF
TGTGCCAGCACCTCGGGACATTTTAATGAGCAGTTCTTC
>-|TRBV6-6|TRBJ1-2|-
CASSSPTGSIGYTF
TGTGCCAGCAGTTCCCCGACAGGTTCTATTGGCTACACCTTC
>TRBD1|TRBV27|TRBJ2-5|once
CASSPGDWAGGETQYF
TGTGCCAGCAGTCCCGGAGATTGGGCAGGGGGCGAGACCCAGTACTTC
>-|TRBV27|TRBJ1-2|few
CASSYQSNYGYTF
TGTGCCAGCAGTTATCAGTCTAACTATGGCTACACCTTC
>-|TRBV7-8|TRBJ2-1|-
CASSRMPGSYNEQFF
TGTGCCAGCAGCCGTATGCCAGGTTCCTACAATGAGCAGTTCTTC
>TRBD1|TRBV4-2|TRBJ1-2|-
CASSQEAGGYGYTF
TGTGCCAGCAGCCAAGAGGCAGGGGGCTATGGCTACACCTTC
>TRBD1|TRBV4-1|TRBJ1-1|-
CASSLSGQGGSNTEAFF
TGCGCCAGCAGCCTCTCGGGACAGGGGGGATCAAACACTGAAGCTTTCTTT
>-|TRBV5-1|TRBJ1-1|-
CASSPRPGGGTEAFF
TGCGCCAGCAGCCCCCGACCGGGGGGGGGCACTGAAGCTTTCTTT
>-|TRBV10-2|TRBJ1-4|-
CASRTPGDVEKLFF
TGCGCCAGCAGGACTCCAGGGGACGTTGAAAAACTGTTTTTT
>-|TRBV4-3|TRBJ2-7|few
CASSQEPSGSSYEQYF
TGCGCCAGCAGCCAAGAACCCAGTGGGAGCTCCTACGAGCAGTACTTC
>-|TRBV5-8|TRBJ2-2|-
CASSLVAGASEAGELFF
TGTGCCAGCAGCTTGGTTGCAGGGGCCTCTGAAGCCGGGGAGCTGTTTTTT
>TRBD2|TRBV15|TRBJ2-1|once
CATSPEWGGGYNEQFF
TGTGCCACCAGCCCGGAGTGGGGGGGAGGGTACAATGAGCAGTTCTTC
>TRBD2|TRBV28|TRBJ2-3|-
CASSQTAGGTDTQYF
TGTGCCAGCAGTCAAACGGCGGGAGGCACAGATACGCAGTATTTT
>-|TRBV5-1|TRBJ2-1|-
CASSVQGSEQFF
TGCGCCAGCAGCGTACAGGGTAGTGAGCAGTTCTTC
>-|TRBV7-2|TRBJ2-1|-
CASITIRGDEQFF
TGTGCCAGCATAACCATCAGGGGTGATGAGCAGTTCTTC
>-|TRBV6-6|TRBJ2-4|-
CASSYSATEAKNIQYF
TGTGCCAGCAGTTACTCAGCCACAGAAGCCAAAAACATTCAGTACTTC
>TRBD2|TRBV15|TRBJ2-2|many
CATSRDRDYFTGELFF
TGTGCCACCAGCAGAGATCGGGACTACTTCACCGGGGAGCTGTTTTTT
>-|TRBV28|TRBJ2-2|-
CASSTLTGRLHTGELFF
TGTGCCAGCAGTACGCTGACAGGGAGGTTACATACCGGGGAGCTGTTTTTT
>TRBD2|TRBV5-1|TRBJ2-5|-
CASSTDLAGGREETQYF
TGCGCCAGCAGCACGGATCTAGCGGGAGGCCGCGAAGAGACCCAGTACTTC
>-|TRBV5-1|TRBJ1-1|few
CASSHITGTQTEAFF
TGCGCCAGCAGCCACATAACCGGGACACAGACTGAAGCTTTCTTT
>TRBD1|TRBV9|TRBJ2-5|-
CASSVARGTGAETQYF
TGTGCCAGCAGCGTAGCTCGTGGGACAGGGGCAGAGACCCAGTACTTC
>TRBD1|TRBV6-1|TRBJ1-2|-
CASSEAIGTGRITSGYTF
TGTGCCAGCAGTGAAGCGATCGGGACAGGCCGTATTACTAGTGGCTACACCTTC
>TRBD2|TRBV29-1|TRBJ2-2|-
CSVEYLAGGILNTGELFF
TGCAGCGTTGAATATTTAGCGGGGGGAATATTAAACACCGGGGAGCTGTTTTTT
>-|TRBV5-5|TRBJ2-4|-
CASSPLFLGLAKNIQYF
TGTGCCAGCAGCCCCCTTTTCTTGGGGCTAGCCAAAAACATTCAGTACTTC
>-|TRBV25-1|TRBJ2-3|-
CASSEGANSDTQYF
TGTGCCAGCAGTGAAGGGGCTAACTCAGATACGCAGTATTTT
>-|TRBV27|TRBJ2-7|few
CASRAIPSYEQYF
TGTGCCAGCAGAGCAATCCCCTCCTACGAGCAGTACTTC
>-|TRBV2|TRBJ1-4|-
CASMSGEVLRLFF
TGTGCCAGCATGTCAGGGGAAGTGCTTAGACTGTTTTTT
>-|TRBV7-9|TRBJ1-1|-
CASFKPGYTEAFF
TGTGCCAGCTTCAAGCCGGGGTACACTGAAGCTTTCTTT
>-|TRBV9|TRBJ1-3|many
CASSGRTVGNTIYF
TGTGCCAGCAGCGGGAGGACAGTGGGAAACACCATATATTTT
>-|TRBV6-6|TRBJ1-6|-
CASSSLTDLIHRGHF
TGTGCCAGCAGTTCGCTGACAGACTTAATTCACCGCGGCCACTTT
>-|TRBV7-9|TRBJ2-6|-
CASSLVAGSGANVLTF
TGTGCCAGCAGCTTAGTCGCAGGGTCTGGGGCCAACGTCCTGACTTTC
>-|TRBV6-5|TRBJ1-1|few
CASRAPNTEAFF
TGTGCCAGCAGGGCACCCAACACTGAAGCTTTCTTT
>TRBD2|TRBV29-1|TRBJ2-4|-
CSVEARTSGSIGNIQYF
TGCAGCGTTGAGGCCCGGACTAGCGGGAGTATTGGAAACATTCAGTACTTC
>TRBD1|TRBV5-1|TRBJ2-3|-
CASSRGQGITDTQYF
TGCGCCAGCAGCAGAGGACAGGGGATAACAGATACGCAGTATTTT
>TRBD2|TRBV5-4|TRBJ2-3|-
CASTQQLPGTSGPDTQYF
TGTGCCAGCACACAACAACTCCCCGGGACTAGCGGACCAGATACGCAGTATTTT
>TRBD2|TRBV18|TRBJ2-7|-
CASSASTSGFSYEQYF
TGTGCCAGCTCAGCGTCGACTAGCGGTTTCTCCTACGAGCAGTACTTC
>-|TRBV28|TRBJ1-5|-
CASSLSIQPQHF
TGTGCCAGCAGTTTGTCTATTCAGCCCCAGCATTTT